The following is a T cell receptor beta chain sequence with its context. Sequenced by immunoSEQ multiplex PCR; TCRdb stores in-frame clones only, minus some. Altogether under 150,000 clones are present, more than 70% being singletons, with the ten largest covering 2% to 3%. This entry comes from a study of control samples from healthy donors and cancer patients. The CDR3 runs 15 residues. CDR1 is SGHRS, CDR2 YFSETQ, per germline. V trimming: 4 bases; J trimming: 0 bases; junction bases outside the gene matches: 7. This receptor was obtained from a woman in her 70s in good health. The sequencing sample was made of blood. The rearrangement uses TRBV5-1 and TRBJ2-7; TRBD1 matches 7 bases. The CDR3 DNA reads as TGCGCCAGCAGCCTGGTCTGGGACAGCTCCTACGAGCAGTACTTC. Amino acids: CASSLVWDSSYEQYF.